This T cell receptor (beta chain) derives from a study of shared clonotypes between healthy human individuals. Study results and limitations: Around 5% was the fraction of naive CD4 clonotypes found shared across four donors.

Data came from immunoSEQ multiplex PCR; TCRdb stores just in-frame clones and leaves some out. The table lists around 330,000 clones, roughly 70% of them singletons. Details on this clone: Its antigen is as yet unknown.

Per the germline V gene, CDR1 is KGHSH and CDR2 is LQKENI. This CDR3 has 16 amino acids. The ends were cut back, 1 base at V and 2 bases at J, with 12 bases in the middle. The chain is built from TRBV18 and TRBJ2-1; tentatively, D is TRBD1 (6 bases). This sequence was found in a man aged 25 to 40 in good health. Source material: memory CD4+ T cells sorted from blood. The subset is: CD45RA-negative fraction. CDR3 region: CASSPRTVKTYNEQFF. The CDR3 DNA follows: TGTGCCAGCTCACCACGGACAGTAAAAACCTACAATGAGCAGTTCTTC.